Listed here are 3 T cell receptor beta chains from one sample, sequenced in a study of a mutant IDH1 vaccine in newly diagnosed glioma. Sample time point: baseline, week 1 (first vaccination visit). Noted treatment: pre-vaccination baseline after standard-of-care therapy. The table came from immunoSEQ multiplex PCR; TCRdb's copy has only in-frame clones and leaves some out. Altogether some 68,000 clones are present, 79% being singletons, with the ten largest covering about 7.5%. The sequences come from PBMCs, collected from a glioma patient treated with radiotherapy, temozolomide or both. All receptors come from a man aged 45 to 65 with glioma.

This sequence joins TRBV5-1 and TRBJ2-3; D is possibly TRBD1 (5 bases). Germline V gene lookup returns CDR1 SGHRS and CDR2 YFSETQ. Trimming took off 5 bases at V and 0 bases at J, with 7 bases between the two ends. This CDR3 spans 13 amino acids. The CDR3 protein is CASSGASTDTQYF. In DNA, the CDR3 is TGCGCCAGCAGTGGGGCGAGCACAGATACGCAGTATTTT.

The rearrangement joins TRBV4-3 to TRBJ1-4, with a tentative D call TRBD1 (5 bases). Trimming stripped 4 bases from V and 10 bases from J, with 13 bases between. This CDR3 is built from 13 residues. Germline lookup yields CDR1 LGHNA and CDR2 YSLEER. This CDR3 reads CASSPQGGGKLFF. CDR3 coding DNA: TGCGCCAGCAGCCCCCAGGGTGGCGGAAAACTGTTTTTT.

This clone has more than one count but fewer than ten. This chain joins TRBV10-3 and TRBJ1-3; the D gene is possibly TRBD1 (5 bases). Germline loops: CDR1 ENHRY, CDR2 SYGVKD. V lost 11 bases and J lost 8, with 13 bases in between. This CDR3 spans 11 amino acids. This CDR3 is CAAQGEHTIYF. In nucleotides, the CDR3 is TGTGCCGCCCAGGGAGAACACACCATATATTTT.